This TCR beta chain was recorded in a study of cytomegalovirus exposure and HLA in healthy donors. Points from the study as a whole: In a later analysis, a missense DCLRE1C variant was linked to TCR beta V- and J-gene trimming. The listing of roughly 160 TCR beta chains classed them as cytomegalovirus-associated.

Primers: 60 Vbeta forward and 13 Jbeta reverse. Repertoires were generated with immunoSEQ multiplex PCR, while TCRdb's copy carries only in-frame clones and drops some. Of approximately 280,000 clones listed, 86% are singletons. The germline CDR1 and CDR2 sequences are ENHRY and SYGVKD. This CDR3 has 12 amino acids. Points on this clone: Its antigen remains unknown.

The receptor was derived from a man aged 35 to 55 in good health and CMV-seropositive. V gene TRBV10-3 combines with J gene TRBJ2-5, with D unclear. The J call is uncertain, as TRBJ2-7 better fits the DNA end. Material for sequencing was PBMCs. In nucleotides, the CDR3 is TGTGCCAGCCGATCCTTAGCCTACGAGCAGTACTTC. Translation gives CASRSLAYEQYF.